The present TCR beta chain was sequenced within a study of control samples from healthy donors and cancer patients. This clone has just one count. The CDR3 is made up of 13 amino acids. Germline values: CDR1 SNHLY, CDR2 FYNNEI. Trimming cost V 6 bases and J 1 base, with 9 bases left between them. Clones were read by immunoSEQ multiplex PCR, and TCRdb kept only the in-frame ones, dropping some. This sample carries about 120,000 clones, around nine tenths of them seen once, and the ten largest clones take roughly an eighth. The clonotype was recovered from a young man in good health. This chain joins TRBV2 and TRBJ1-2; no definite D call. The material sequenced was blood. The CDR3 DNA reads TGTGCCAGCAGAGCGACCGTTAACTATGGCTACACCTTC. Protein product: CASRATVNYGYTF.